A selection of T cell receptor beta chains follows, all from one sample in a study of T-cell reconstitution after alpha-beta-depleted transplantation in children. TCRdb used MiXCR to reprocess the PCR reads, holding one entry per CDR3 protein. Of approximately 590,000 distinct CDR3 sequences listed, 8% to 11% are singletons. Specimen: PBMCs from the stem cell graft donor, collected from the stem cell graft. The receptors were gathered from a human donor who donated a stem cell graft to a child with acute myeloid leukemia. CDR3s include the opening cysteine and the closing phenylalanine or tryptophan. A D gene is named only where the DNA matches it firmly. Only part of the rows carry a size: once, few, many, or a class if the clone is expanded.

abundance: few; j_gene: TRBJ1-5; d_gene: .; v_gene: TRBV6-5; CDR3aa: CASSSDKGNQPQHF; CDR3nt: TGTGCCAGCAGTTCTGACAAAGGCAATCAGCCCCAGCATTTT
abundance: many; j_gene: TRBJ2-3; d_gene: TRBD2; v_gene: TRBV20-1; CDR3aa: CSAASGDTQYF; CDR3nt: TGCAGTGCCGCTAGCGGGGATACGCAGTATTTT
abundance: few; j_gene: TRBJ1-4; d_gene: .; v_gene: TRBV6-5; CDR3aa: CASSYDGSYTTNEKLFF; CDR3nt: TGTGCCAGCAGTTACGACGGCAGTTATACAACTAATGAAAAACTGTTTTTT
abundance: few; j_gene: TRBJ1-1; d_gene: TRBD1; v_gene: TRBV4-2; CDR3aa: CASSQGTGGMNTEAFF; CDR3nt: TGTGCCAGCAGCCAAGGGACAGGGGGGATGAACACTGAAGCTTTCTTT
abundance: few; j_gene: TRBJ2-5; d_gene: .; v_gene: TRBV20-1; CDR3aa: CSASDPREVQETQYF; CDR3nt: TGCAGTGCTAGTGATCCTAGAGAGGTCCAAGAGACCCAGTACTTC
abundance: many; j_gene: TRBJ2-5; d_gene: TRBD2; v_gene: TRBV9; CDR3aa: CASSVSGRFQETQYF; CDR3nt: TGTGCCAGCAGCGTTAGCGGGAGATTCCAAGAGACCCAGTACTTC
abundance: many; j_gene: TRBJ1-6; d_gene: .; v_gene: TRBV20-1; CDR3aa: CSVSPGRKDSPLHF; CDR3nt: TGCAGTGTTAGCCCGGGGAGGAAGGATTCACCCCTCCACTTT
abundance: many; j_gene: TRBJ2-7; d_gene: TRBD2; v_gene: TRBV28; CDR3aa: CASSHGTSGFLYEQYF; CDR3nt: TGTGCCAGCAGCCACGGGACTAGCGGGTTCCTTTACGAGCAGTACTTC
abundance: many; j_gene: TRBJ2-5; d_gene: TRBD1; v_gene: TRBV29-1; CDR3aa: CSVRQGEETQYF; CDR3nt: TGCAGCGTGAGACAGGGAGAAGAGACCCAGTACTTC
abundance: few; j_gene: TRBJ2-7; d_gene: .; v_gene: TRBV12-3/TRBV12-4; CDR3aa: CASSSDSGSEEQYF; CDR3nt: TGTGCCAGCAGTTCGGACAGTGGGAGTGAAGAGCAGTACTTC
abundance: many; j_gene: TRBJ2-1; d_gene: TRBD2; v_gene: TRBV20-1; CDR3aa: CSASVKGGRPGDEQFF; CDR3nt: TGCAGTGCTAGCGTGAAAGGCGGGAGGCCGGGGGATGAGCAGTTCTTC
abundance: .; j_gene: TRBJ1-1; d_gene: .; v_gene: TRBV7-9; CDR3aa: CASSLGGGGLPEAFF; CDR3nt: TGTGCCAGCAGCTTAGGGGGGGGCGGACTGCCTGAAGCTTTCTTT
abundance: many; j_gene: TRBJ1-1; d_gene: TRBD1; v_gene: TRBV6-1; CDR3aa: CASRSSGGITEAFF; CDR3nt: TGTGCCAGCAGGTCTTCAGGGGGGATCACTGAAGCTTTCTTT
abundance: .; j_gene: TRBJ2-5; d_gene: TRBD2; v_gene: TRBV15; CDR3aa: CATDPASGRGETQYF; CDR3nt: TGTGCCACCGACCCGGCTAGCGGGAGGGGTGAGACCCAGTACTTC
abundance: many; j_gene: TRBJ2-7; d_gene: TRBD2; v_gene: TRBV11-2; CDR3aa: CASSSRTSGRHSSYEQYF; CDR3nt: TGTGCCAGCAGCTCCCGGACTAGCGGGAGGCATAGCTCCTACGAGCAGTACTTC
abundance: .; j_gene: TRBJ1-5; d_gene: .; v_gene: TRBV2; CDR3aa: CASDPGVGGNQPQHF; CDR3nt: TGTGCCAGCGACCCTGGAGTAGGCGGCAATCAGCCCCAGCATTTT
abundance: many; j_gene: TRBJ2-2; d_gene: .; v_gene: TRBV5-5; CDR3aa: CASSLRLVGFTGELFF; CDR3nt: TGTGCCAGCAGCTTGAGGCTAGTCGGCTTCACCGGGGAGCTGTTTTTT
abundance: .; j_gene: TRBJ2-3; d_gene: TRBD2; v_gene: TRBV11-3; CDR3aa: CASSFLKLAGGRSRPDTQYF; CDR3nt: TGTGCCAGCAGCTTCTTGAAACTAGCGGGAGGAAGGTCCCGCCCAGATACGCAGTATTTT
abundance: many; j_gene: TRBJ1-2; d_gene: .; v_gene: TRBV11-2; CDR3aa: CASSFQGSGAGYTF; CDR3nt: TGTGCCAGCAGCTTCCAGGGATCAGGCGCGGGCTACACCTTC
abundance: few; j_gene: TRBJ2-1; d_gene: TRBD1; v_gene: TRBV6-5; CDR3aa: CASRLPGTGDHLYNEQFF; CDR3nt: TGTGCCAGCCGTTTGCCCGGGACAGGGGATCACCTCTACAATGAGCAGTTCTTC